The T cell receptor beta chain under discussion was sequenced for a study of cytomegalovirus exposure and HLA in healthy donors. CDR3 length equals 15 residues. V was cut by 7 bases and J by 4 bases, with 19 bases left in between. Germline values: CDR1 MNHNY, CDR2 SVGAGI (reference sequence). Profiled with immunoSEQ multiplex PCR; TCRdb holds only in-frame clones, not every one. Here the sample spans under 150,000 clones, roughly 86% being singletons. This clone was seen a single time. The sequence was collected from a man aged 18 to 30 in good health and CMV-seropositive. The chain joins TRBV6-6 to TRBJ1-2; D not certain. Sequencing input: PBMCs. CDR3 loop: CASTLSSTPVYGYTF. The CDR3 DNA is TGTGCCAGCACCCTTTCTTCCACACCAGTCTATGGCTACACCTTC.